This T cell receptor (beta chain) stems from a study of beta chain features in type 1 diabetes. Looking at the study overall: Patients and healthy donors were similar in age, gender and cell yields.

Study findings and constraints: A closer apparent resemblance between naive, central memory and Treg TCRB repertoires was seen in patients than in healthy donors. VDJ junctions from type 1 diabetes patients carried fewer insertions and larger deletions. Significant though moderate, a shortening of TCRB CDR3s appeared in all four CD4+ subsets of Type 1 diabetes patients.

The sequenced template was cDNA made from the entire isolated RNA. Sequencing was performed with immunoSEQ multiplex PCR; in TCRdb, only in-frame clones are kept and a portion is missing. The data contain 93,000 or so clones, about 26% of them singletons. With 1 base clipped from V and 7 bases from J, the junction kept 15 bases outside the gene matches. This CDR3 has 18 amino acids. Germline V lookup: CDR1 LNHDA, CDR2 SQIVND (reference sequence). Sorted CD4+ subsets: naive, central memory, regulatory, stem cell-like memory (CD45RO/CCR7/CD25/CD127/CD95/CD27 panel). In regard to this clone: Its target is not known.

Sequenced input: central memory CD4+ T cells from blood. The sequence was obtained from a woman aged 18-29 years with type 1 diabetes. The J gene is TRBJ2-1, the V gene TRBV19, with 8 bases aligning to TRBD2. CDR3 nucleotide sequence: TGTGCCAGTAGTATAGTCAGTTGGGTGAGCGGGAGTCGAAATGAGCAGTTCTTC. It yields the protein CASSIVSWVSGSRNEQFF.